This passage covers 17 T cell receptor beta chains from one sample sequenced in a study of Graves' ophthalmopathy and Graves' hyperthyroidism. Amplifying from RNA transcripts, the study obtained TCR beta CDR3 regions. HTBI-primed first-round RT-PCR preceded second-round multiplex PCR. MiXCR, run by TCRdb on the multiplex PCR reads, gives a single entry per CDR3 protein. The sample consists of over a million distinct CDR3 sequences, less than 45% of them appearing once. Sequenced input: peripheral blood or thyroid tissue (not recorded which). These receptors originate from an adult man with Graves' hyperthyroidism.

Only a few counts were recorded for this clonotype. The chain joins TRBV5-1 to TRBJ1-6; the D gene is possibly TRBD1 (5 bases). The CDR3 is made up of 15 amino acids. The germline V gene encodes CDR1 SGHRS and CDR2 YFSETQ. The germline V and J ends were trimmed by 0 bases and 9 bases, with 13 bases remaining between them. CDR3 region: CASSLDTTRVSPLHF. Here the CDR3 DNA reads TGCGCCAGCAGCTTGGACACCACCAGGGTTTCACCCCTCCACTTT.

DNA for the CDR3: TGTGCCAGCAGTGAAGCTGAGGGGTCCATTTATCAGCCCCAGCATTTT. It yields the protein CASSEAEGSIYQPQHF. This rearrangement joins TRBV6-1 to TRBJ1-5; tentative D call: TRBD1 (5 bases). The CDR3 loop spans 16 amino acids. V lost 0 bases, J lost 5 bases, and 14 bases lay in between. Germline CDR1 is MNHNS and CDR2 is SASEGT.

The genes are TRBV28 and TRBJ1-5; TRBD1 is a possible D gene (5 bases). Germline-derived CDR1 and CDR2 are MDHEN and SYDVKM. Trimming shortened V by 4 bases and J by 3 bases, and 19 bases separated the two germline ends. The CDR3 length is 17 residues. The CDR3 DNA reads as TGTGCCAGCAGTTGGCCGGTGAGGGGCTCGCTCAATCAGCCCCAGCATTTT. Protein: CASSWPVRGSLNQPQHF.

Points on this clonotype: A single base separates this from a much larger clone, so it may be a read error. The chain recombines TRBV20-1 with TRBJ2-7, with TRBD1 as a possible D gene (6 bases). V was shortened by 5 bases and J by 6 bases, with 17 bases between the two germline ends. This CDR3 contains 13 residues. The germline V gene has CDR1 DFQATT and CDR2 SNEGSKA (reference sequence). Written as DNA, the CDR3 is TGCAGTGCTCCCAGGGGAACAACCTGCGAGCAGTACTTC. Protein product: CSAPRGTTCEQYF.

This clonotype was picked up many times. The chain couples TRBV5-1 to TRBJ1-2, with a tentative D call TRBD1 (6 bases). Germline values: CDR1 SGHRS, CDR2 YFSETQ. The CDR3 runs to 13 residues. The V end lost 4 bases, the J end lost 7 bases, and 14 bases lay between the germline ends. For the CDR3, the DNA is TGCGCCAGCAGCCACACGGACAGTGGTGGCTACACCTTC. Translated, it gives CASSHTDSGGYTF.

This clonotype was seen repeatedly, ten times or more. The chain employs TRBV7-2 and TRBJ1-4; unclear D gene. CDR1 is SGHTA and CDR2 is FQGNSA in the germline V gene. There are 15 residues in the CDR3. The V gene lost 1 base and the J gene lost 3 bases, with 9 bases spanning the gap. The CDR3 loop is CASSLVRASNEKLFF. Here the CDR3 DNA reads TGTGCCAGCAGCTTAGTCCGGGCGTCTAATGAAAAACTGTTTTTT.

This clonotype occurred many times. The chain is built from TRBV29-1 and TRBJ2-7; D gene ambiguous. Germline V gene sequence: CDR1 SQVTM, CDR2 ANQGSEA. V gave up 4 bases and J gave up 0 bases, with 10 bases separating them. The CDR3 consists of 13 residues. In DNA form, the CDR3 reads TGCAGCGTTGCCACGCTGAGCTCCTACGAGCAGTACTTC. This gives the protein CSVATLSSYEQYF.

V gene TRBV27 combines with J gene TRBJ1-6; D perhaps matches TRBD1 (5 bases). V was clipped by 6 bases and J by 8 bases, with 11 bases between them. The CDR3 spans 13 residues. Germline lookup yields CDR1 MNHEY and CDR2 SMNVEV (reference sequence). CDR3 bases: TGTGCCAGCAGCGGGGGGGTGTATTCACCCCTCCACTTT. It yields the protein CASSGGVYSPLHF.

The J gene is TRBJ2-1, the V gene TRBV4-2; the match to TRBD2 covers 11 bases. Trimming cost V 4 bases and J 0 bases; bases outside gene matches: 8. The CDR3 length is 18 residues. Germline V CDR1 and CDR2: LGHNA, YNFKEQ. The CDR3 region is CASSPGTSGGSSYNEQFF. Here the CDR3 DNA reads TGTGCCAGCAGCCCCGGGACTAGCGGAGGGAGCTCCTACAATGAGCAGTTCTTC.

This clonotype was counted at least ten times. This chain connects TRBV20-1 to TRBJ2-1, with D possibly matching TRBD2 (5 bases). V was cut by 1 base and J by 6 bases, with 13 bases left in between. In germline, CDR1 is DFQATT, CDR2 SNEGSKA (reference sequence). The CDR3 is 14 amino acids. In DNA, the CDR3 is TGCAGTGCTAGAGGGGCCGGGATGCTCAATGAGCAGTTCTTC. Encoded protein: CSARGAGMLNEQFF.

A word on this clonotype: Possible read error: a much larger clone is one base away. Lacking the conserved final phenylalanine or tryptophan, this CDR3 likely reflects a read error. This chain connects TRBV5-1 to TRBJ1-1, with TRBD1 matching over 7 bases. Looked up from germline, CDR1 is SGHRS and CDR2 is YFSETQ. This CDR3 contains 14 residues. The V segment lost 3 bases and the J segment 7 bases; nucleotides outside the gene matches: 9. The CDR3 region has the DNA TGCGCCAGCAGCTCAGACAGGGTGTCGGTTGAAGCTTTCTCT. Translation gives CASSSDRVSVEAFS.

The rearrangement uses TRBV20-1 and TRBJ2-2; a possible D gene is TRBD2 (6 bases). Trimming took 0 bases from V and 4 from J, leaving 9 bases between them. The CDR3 runs to 14 residues. CDR1 is DFQATT, CDR2 SNEGSKA, per germline (reference sequence). The CDR3: CSARDRETTGELFF. The CDR3, as DNA: TGCAGTGCTAGAGACCGGGAGACCACCGGGGAGCTGTTTTTT.

The chain is built from TRBV6-6 and TRBJ2-7; 7 bases line up with TRBD1. The CDR3 is 12 residues long. CDR1 and CDR2 (germline): MNHNY, SVGAGI (reference sequence). Trimming removed 8 bases from V and 8 bases from J; junction bases left unmatched: 9. The CDR3 DNA reads TGTGCCAGCGGGACAGAGGATCCCAAGCAGTACTTC. As protein: CASGTEDPKQYF.

Concerning this clonotype itself: A much larger clone differs by one base, so this may be a read error. The chain has TRBV7-9 and TRBJ1-3; D gene unclear. V shed 5 bases and J shed 2 bases, with 16 bases lying between them. CDR3 size: 16 residues. Per the germline V gene, CDR1 is SEHNR and CDR2 is FQNEAQ (reference sequence). DNA for the CDR3: TGTGCCAGCAGCCCTAAGGCGGGCGGACCTGGAAACACCATATATTTT. Translated, it gives CASSPKAGGPGNTIYF.

The CDR3 spells CASSEGQGVGIEAFF. The CDR3 DNA follows: TGTGCCAGCAGTGAGGGACAGGGGGTCGGAATTGAAGCTTTCTTT. The genes are TRBV2 and TRBJ1-1; 11 positions match TRBD1. This CDR3 region has 15 residues. CDR1 is SNHLY and CDR2 is FYNNEI in the germline V gene. Trimming cost V 3 bases and J 7 bases; bases outside gene matches: 7.

The chain recombines TRBV12-3 or TRBV12-4 with TRBJ1-1; no clear D gene. The CDR3 has 14 amino acids. Trimming removed 5 bases from V and 4 bases from J, with 14 bases in between. Here the CDR3 reads CASSKTGLVTEAFF. CDR3 coding DNA: TGTGCCAGCAGTAAAACGGGGTTGGTCACTGAAGCTTTCTTT.

The chain has TRBV25-1 and TRBJ1-1, with 8 nucleotides matching TRBD1. CDR1 and CDR2 (germline): MGHDK, SYGVNS. The length of the CDR3 is 13 residues. With V trimmed by 8 bases and J by 3 bases, 5 bases remained unmatched. The CDR3 loop reads CASGKTGDTEAFF. The CDR3 DNA is TGTGCCAGCGGCAAGACAGGGGACACTGAAGCTTTCTTT. Based on the CDR3 plus reference TRBV25-1 and TRBJ1-1, the full variable domain is EADIYQTPRYLVIGTGKKITLECSQTMGHDKMYWYQQDPGMELHLIHYSYGVNSTEKGDLSSESTVSRIRTEHFPLTLESARPSHTSQYLCASGKTGDTEAFFGQGTRLTVV.